Following are 17 T cell receptor beta chains from one sample sequenced in a study of cytomegalovirus exposure and HLA in healthy donors. The PCR made use of 60 Vbeta and 13 Jbeta primers. Produced via immunoSEQ multiplex PCR; TCRdb's table is partial and in-frame only. The sample comprises some 150,000 clones, 80% of which are singletons, and roughly 1.3% rests with the top ten. Specimen: PBMCs. The receptors come from a woman aged 45-65 years in good health and CMV-seronegative.

This clone showed up just a few times. The rearrangement uses TRBV27 and TRBJ2-3; 7 bases align to TRBD1. This CDR3 is 13 amino acids long. Losses at the gene ends were 9 bases for V and 2 bases for J; bases not matched to a gene: 5. The germline gives CDR1 MNHEY, CDR2 SMNVEV (reference sequence). The CDR3 spells CASYRGNTDTQYF. CDR3 nucleotides: TGTGCCAGTTACAGGGGAAACACAGATACGCAGTATTTT.

This clone was recorded once. The V call is TRBV28, the J call TRBJ2-1; 9 bases are shared with TRBD2. CDR3 length equals 16 residues. J was trimmed by 0 bases and V by 4 bases; bases with no gene match: 4. Germline loops: CDR1 MDHEN, CDR2 SYDVKM. The CDR3 nucleotides read TGTGCCAGCAGTTCGAATAGCGGGAGCTCCTACAATGAGCAGTTCTTC. This encodes CASSSNSGSSYNEQFF. The full variable domain, rest sourced from reference TRBV28 and TRBJ2-1, is DVKVTQSSRYLVKRTGEKVFLECVQDMDHENMFWYRQDPGLGLRLIYFSYDVKMKEKGDIPEGYSVSREKKERFSLILESASTNQTSMYLCASSSNSGSSYNEQFFGPGTRLTVL.

This rearrangement joins TRBV5-5 to TRBJ2-7; D is unclear. The CDR3 length is 12 residues. V shed 1 base and J shed 3 bases, with 5 bases lying between them. The germline gives CDR1 SGHKS, CDR2 YYEKEE (reference sequence). The CDR3 sequence is CASSLTDYEQYF. CDR3 sequence (DNA): TGTGCCAGCAGCTTGACAGACTACGAGCAGTACTTC.

V is TRBV10-3 and J is TRBJ1-2; 10 bases map to TRBD1. Germline CDR1 and CDR2: ENHRY and SYGVKD. The CDR3 length is 16 residues. Trimming at V came to 0 bases and at J to 8 bases, leaving 9 bases not matched to a gene. In nucleotides, the CDR3 is TGTGCCATCAGTGAGTCGACAGGGGGCGCCGAAAGAGGCTACACCTTC. Its translation is CAISESTGGAERGYTF.

This clone was seen a single time. The chain recombines TRBV6-4 with TRBJ2-1; 8 bases are shared with TRBD2. The CDR3 consists of 16 residues. V lost 2 bases, J lost 4 bases, and 7 bases stayed unmatched. Germline lookup yields CDR1 MRHNA and CDR2 SNTAGT. The CDR3 spells CASSDDAGGPYNEQFF. CDR3 DNA sequence: TGTGCCAGCAGTGACGATGCGGGGGGCCCTTACAATGAGCAGTTCTTC.

The chain has TRBV7-2 and TRBJ2-7, with 9 nucleotides matching TRBD1. The CDR3 contains 14 residues. Per germline, CDR1 SGHTA and CDR2 FQGNSA. Germline trimming cut 3 bases from V and 3 bases from J; bases unmatched to any gene: 3. As DNA, the CDR3 is TGTGCCAGCAGCTTGACAGGGGGGTACTACGAGCAGTACTTC. Translation: CASSLTGGYYEQYF.

The chain couples TRBV19 to TRBJ1-2; no clear D gene. The CDR3 sequence is 15 residues long. V lost 7 bases to trimming and J lost 3 bases, with 18 bases between them. Germline CDR1 reads LNHDA; CDR2 reads SQIVND (reference sequence). The CDR3 loop reads CASTPFQDSYYGYTF. DNA of the CDR3: TGTGCCAGTACCCCCTTCCAAGACTCCTACTATGGCTACACCTTC. Supplemented by reference TRBV19 and TRBJ1-2, the full variable domain reads DGGITQSPKYLFRKEGQNVTLSCEQNLNHDAMYWYRQDPGQGLRLIYYSQIVNDFQKGDIAEGYSVSREKKESFPLTVTSAQKNPTAFYLCASTPFQDSYYGYTFGSGTRLTVV.

This chain uses TRBV29-1 with TRBJ1-2; 7 bases line up with TRBD1. Losses at the gene ends were 6 bases for V and 4 bases for J; bases not matched to a gene: 8. CDR1 and CDR2 from the germline V gene are SQVTM and ANQGSEA. The CDR3 is 13 residues long. Here the CDR3 reads CSVDGDSLYGYTF. The CDR3 DNA reads TGCAGCGTCGACGGGGACAGCCTCTATGGCTACACCTTC.

CDR3 sequence reads: CASSSTTGWSRAGYTF. The CDR3 DNA follows: TGTGCCAGCAGTTCAACGACAGGGTGGAGCCGGGCGGGCTACACCTTC. V and J are TRBV6-5 and TRBJ1-2; 7 bases fit TRBD1. Per the germline V gene, CDR1 is MNHEY and CDR2 is SVGAGI. V lost 4 bases, J lost 8 bases, and 16 bases stayed unmatched. This CDR3 region has 16 residues.

J is TRBJ2-5 and V is TRBV5-4; TRBD2 might be the D (6 bases). The CDR3 is 14 residues long. The V gene's germline CDR1 is SGHNT and CDR2 YYREEE (reference sequence). The V and J ends lost 4 bases and 4 bases respectively, with 14 bases between them. The CDR3 nucleotides are TGTGCCAGCAGCGACCGGGACTTTGGAGAGACCCAGTACTTC. Translated: CASSDRDFGETQYF.

This sequence joins TRBV19 and TRBJ1-1, with D perhaps matching TRBD1 (5 bases). CDR1 LNHDA and CDR2 SQIVND come from the germline V gene (reference sequence). Trimming removed 3 bases from V and 5 bases from J, with 16 bases in between. CDR3 length: 15 residues. The chain's CDR3 is CASSIQGQGWTEAFF. CDR3 nucleotides: TGTGCCAGTAGTATCCAGGGTCAGGGATGGACTGAAGCTTTCTTT.

This clone has more than one count but fewer than ten. The rearrangement joins TRBV11-2 to TRBJ2-1; TRBD2 aligns across 8 bases. This CDR3 has 19 amino acids. V was pared by 1 base and J by 9 bases, with 20 bases of the junction left unmatched. Germline-derived CDR1 and CDR2 are SGHAT and FQNNGV. Written as DNA, the CDR3 is TGTGCCAGCAGCTTAGGGGTTTGGCGGACCTTGGCGGGGGGCATTGAGCAGTTCTTC. Residues: CASSLGVWRTLAGGIEQFF. The full variable domain, its missing parts supplied by reference TRBV11-2 and TRBJ2-1, is EAGVAQSPRYKIIEKRQSVAFWCNPISGHATLYWYQQILGQGPKLLIQFQNNGVVDDSQLPKDRFSAERLKGVDSTLKIQPAKLEDSAVYLCASSLGVWRTLAGGIEQFFGPGTRLTVL.

The chain links TRBV6-5 to TRBJ1-2, with D possibly TRBD1 on 5 matching bases. The CDR3 runs 14 residues. In germline, CDR1 is MNHEY, CDR2 SVGAGI. The V gene lost 7 bases and the J gene lost 8 bases, with 20 bases spanning the gap. The CDR3 DNA reads TGTGCCAGCACCCCCACGGGGGGGTCTTCGGGCTACACCTTC. Protein product: CASTPTGGSSGYTF.

The CDR3 region has the DNA TGTGCCAGCAGCCCCGCGTCAGGGGGTGACTCTGGGGCCAACGTCCTGACTTTC. Protein product: CASSPASGGDSGANVLTF. The genes are TRBV9 and TRBJ2-6; TRBD1 matches at 7 bases. The ends lost 4 bases at V and 0 bases at J; junction bases unmatched: 10. The germline gives CDR1 SGDLS, CDR2 YYNGEE. The CDR3 has 18 amino acids.

The J gene is TRBJ2-7, the V gene TRBV5-6; D remains ambiguous. V lost 4 bases to trimming and J lost 3 bases, with 14 bases between them. The CDR3 has 14 amino acids. Germline V CDR1 and CDR2: SGHDT, YYEEEE. The CDR3 coding sequence is TGTGCCAGCAGCCAGCCGGGTCAACACTACGAGCAGTACTTC. Encoded protein: CASSQPGQHYEQYF.

This clone was observed a few times. This chain joins TRBV4-3 and TRBJ1-1; 8 bases fit TRBD1. CDR1 is LGHNA, CDR2 YSLEER, per germline. V trimming: 3 bases; J trimming: 3 bases; junction bases outside the gene matches: 3. The CDR3 is made up of 14 amino acids. This CDR3 reads CASSHQTGDTEAFF. The CDR3 DNA sequence: TGCGCCAGCAGCCACCAGACAGGGGACACTGAAGCTTTCTTT.

This sequence joins TRBV5-4 and TRBJ2-5, with 12 bases matching TRBD1. In germline, CDR1 is SGHNT, CDR2 YYREEE (reference sequence). The CDR3 spans 18 residues. V dropped 3 bases and J dropped 4; count of bases not matched to a gene: 13. Here the CDR3 DNA reads TGTGCCAGCAGCTCCCTAGGGGACAGGGGGCAGTTAGGAGAGACCCAGTACTTC. This codes for CASSSLGDRGQLGETQYF.